This entry is about one T cell receptor beta chain. This sample was included in a study of blood T cell repertoires in COVID-19. Participants' own reports of clinical history determined their cohort assignment. This CDR3 is built from 22 residues. The V gene's germline CDR1 is SNHLY and CDR2 FYNNEI. Germline trimming cut 1 base from V and 6 bases from J; bases unmatched to any gene: 22. Using immunoSEQ multiplex PCR, the repertoire was profiled, and TCRdb retains in-frame clones only, with some absent. The table records roughly 360,000 clones, around 87% of them present only once. The chain combines TRBV2 with TRBJ2-5; TRBD2 matches at 14 bases. Sequenced sample: PBMCs or T cells enriched from blood (not recorded which). The clonotype originates from a man aged 25-45 years who had recovered from COVID-19. CDR3 sequence: CASSEVRGGRTTSGGATKTQYF. CDR3 DNA: TGTGCCAGCAGTGAAGTCCGCGGAGGACGGACGACTAGCGGGGGGGCGACGAAGACCCAGTACTTC.